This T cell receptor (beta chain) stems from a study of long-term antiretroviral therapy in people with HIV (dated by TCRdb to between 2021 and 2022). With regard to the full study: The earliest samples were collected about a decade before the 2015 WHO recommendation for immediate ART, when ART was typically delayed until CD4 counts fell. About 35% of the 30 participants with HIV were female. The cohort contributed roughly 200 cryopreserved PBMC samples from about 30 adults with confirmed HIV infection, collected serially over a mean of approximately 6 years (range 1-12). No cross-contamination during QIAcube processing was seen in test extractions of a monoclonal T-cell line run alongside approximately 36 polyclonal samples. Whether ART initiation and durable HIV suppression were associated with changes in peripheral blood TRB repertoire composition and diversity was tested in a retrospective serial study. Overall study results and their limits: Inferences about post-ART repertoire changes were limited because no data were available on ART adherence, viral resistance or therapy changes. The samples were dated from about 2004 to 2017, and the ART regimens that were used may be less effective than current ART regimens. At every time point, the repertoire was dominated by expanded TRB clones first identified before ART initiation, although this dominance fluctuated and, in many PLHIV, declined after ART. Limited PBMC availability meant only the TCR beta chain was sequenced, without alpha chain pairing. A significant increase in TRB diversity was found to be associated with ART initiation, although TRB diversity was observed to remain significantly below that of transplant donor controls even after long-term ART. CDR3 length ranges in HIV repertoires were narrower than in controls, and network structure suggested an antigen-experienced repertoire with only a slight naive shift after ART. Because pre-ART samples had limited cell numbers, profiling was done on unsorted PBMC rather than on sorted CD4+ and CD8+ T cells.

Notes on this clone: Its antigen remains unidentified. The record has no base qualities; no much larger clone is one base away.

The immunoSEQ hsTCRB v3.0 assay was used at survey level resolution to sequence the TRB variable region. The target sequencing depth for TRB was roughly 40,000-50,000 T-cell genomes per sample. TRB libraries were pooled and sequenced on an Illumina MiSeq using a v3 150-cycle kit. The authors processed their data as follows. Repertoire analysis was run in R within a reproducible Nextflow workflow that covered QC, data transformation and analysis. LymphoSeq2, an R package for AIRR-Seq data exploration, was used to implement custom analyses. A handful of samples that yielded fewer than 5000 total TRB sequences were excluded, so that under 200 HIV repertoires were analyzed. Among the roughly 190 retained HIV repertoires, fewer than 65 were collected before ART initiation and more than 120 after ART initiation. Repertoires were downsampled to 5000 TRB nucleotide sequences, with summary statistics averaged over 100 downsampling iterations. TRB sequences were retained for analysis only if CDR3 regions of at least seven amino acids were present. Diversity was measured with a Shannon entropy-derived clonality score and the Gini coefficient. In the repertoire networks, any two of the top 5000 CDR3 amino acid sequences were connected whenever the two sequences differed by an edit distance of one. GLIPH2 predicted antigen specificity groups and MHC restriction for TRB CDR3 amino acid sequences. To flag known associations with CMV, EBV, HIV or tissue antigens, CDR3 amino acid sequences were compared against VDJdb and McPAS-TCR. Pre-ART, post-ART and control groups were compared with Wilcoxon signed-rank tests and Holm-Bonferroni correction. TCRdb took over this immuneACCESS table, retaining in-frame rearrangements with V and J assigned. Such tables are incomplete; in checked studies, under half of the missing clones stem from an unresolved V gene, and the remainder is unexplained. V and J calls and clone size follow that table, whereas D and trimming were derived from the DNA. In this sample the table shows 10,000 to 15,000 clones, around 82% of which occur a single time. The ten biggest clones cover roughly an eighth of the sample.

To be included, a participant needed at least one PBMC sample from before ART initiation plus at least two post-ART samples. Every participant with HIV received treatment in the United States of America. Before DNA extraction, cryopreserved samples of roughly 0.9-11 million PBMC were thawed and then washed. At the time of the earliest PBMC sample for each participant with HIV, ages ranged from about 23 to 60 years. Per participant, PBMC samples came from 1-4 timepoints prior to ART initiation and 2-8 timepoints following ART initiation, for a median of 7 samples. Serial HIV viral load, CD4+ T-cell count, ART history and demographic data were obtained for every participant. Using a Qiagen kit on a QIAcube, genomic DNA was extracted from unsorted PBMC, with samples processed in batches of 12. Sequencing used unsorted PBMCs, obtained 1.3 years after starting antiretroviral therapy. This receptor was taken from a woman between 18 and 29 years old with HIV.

The DNA sequence follows: TGTGCCAGCAGCGTAGATCAGAACGAGCAGTACTTC. Its product reads: CASSVDQNEQYF. The chain links TRBV9 with TRBJ2-7; no D gene can be assigned with confidence. V and J lose 0 bases and 5 bases, and a span of 6 bases separates them. From a lookup of the germline V gene, CDR1 and CDR2 are SGDLS and YYNGEE. Counted from cysteine to phenylalanine, this CDR3 has 12 amino acids. The read is trimmed to its CDR3 DNA, 36 bases read in frame from base 1. Joined to the reference TRBV9 and TRBJ2-7 proteins, this CDR3 gives the full variable domain: DSGVTQTPKHLITATGQRVTLRCSPRSGDLSVYWYQQSLDQGLQFLIQYYNGEERAKGNILERFSAQQFPDLHSELNLSSLELGDSALYFCASSVDQNEQYFGPGTRLTVT.